The clone carrying this T cell receptor (beta chain) is medium-sized (0.01 to 0.1%) by share. Other DNA sequences in this sample translate to the same CDR3. Repertoires were generated with immunoSEQ multiplex PCR, while TCRdb's copy carries only in-frame clones and drops some. The table lists 50,000 to 70,000 clones, around 87% of them singletons. Germline V gene data show CDR1 as SGHRS and CDR2 as YFSETQ. With 4 bases clipped from V and 2 bases from J, the junction kept 8 bases outside the gene matches. This CDR3 comprises 15 residues. The entry originates in a study of blood T cell repertoires in COVID-19.

Material for sequencing was peripheral blood. This clonotype was obtained from a man aged 55 to 70 with active or convalescent COVID-19. The chain is built from TRBV5-1 and TRBJ2-7, with 8 nucleotides matching TRBD1. In DNA form, the CDR3 reads TGCGCCAGCAGCCCAGGACAGGGTTCGACCTACGAGCAGTACTTC. This encodes CASSPGQGSTYEQYF.